A selection of T cell receptor beta chains follows, all from one sample in a study of neoadjuvant nivolumab and ipilimumab in lung cancer. Profiled with immunoSEQ multiplex PCR; TCRdb holds only in-frame clones, not every one. The repertoire consists of 8,500 to 10,000 clones, with roughly three quarters occurring once and the leading ten covering 7.5%. Material: tumor tissue, obtained after neoadjuvant nivolumab, alone or with ipilimumab, at or shortly before surgery. These receptors all stem from an adult with non-small cell lung cancer. Some clones in this sample may be carry-over from other donors' samples. Each CDR3 is given with its conserved first and last residue. Each record gives: J gene, D gene, clone size, V gene, CDR3 DNA, CDR3 protein. A D gene is named only where the DNA matches it firmly. The size field is filled for only some rows; it gives once, few, many or a size class.

J: TRBJ2-5
D: -
size: -
V: TRBV7-9
DNA: TGTGCCAGCAGCTTAGATATCTACCGGTTCCAAGAGACCCAGTACTTC
CDR3: CASSLDIYRFQETQYF

J: TRBJ1-2
D: TRBD1
size: -
V: TRBV6-6
DNA: TGTGCCAGCAGTTCGACAGGGGAGCTTTTTGGCTACACCTTC
CDR3: CASSSTGELFGYTF

J: TRBJ1-2
D: -
size: -
V: TRBV25-1
DNA: TGTGCCAGCAGTGGACAGTCCGTAAACGGGGGCTACACCTTC
CDR3: CASSGQSVNGGYTF

J: TRBJ2-5
D: -
size: -
V: TRBV18
DNA: TGTGCCAGCTCACCACCGTTCTCAGGCATTCAAGAGACCCAGTACTTC
CDR3: CASSPPFSGIQETQYF

J: TRBJ2-4
D: TRBD2
size: -
V: TRBV2
DNA: TGTGCCAGCAGCGTCAGGGAGGGGAAAAACATTCAGTACTTC
CDR3: CASSVREGKNIQYF

J: TRBJ2-1
D: -
size: once
V: TRBV5-1
DNA: TGCGCCAGCAGGCAAGACTGGTCGCAATCCTACAATGAGCAGTTCTTC
CDR3: CASRQDWSQSYNEQFF

J: TRBJ2-5
D: TRBD1
size: few
V: TRBV5-4
DNA: TGTGCCAGCAGTTGGGACAGGGGAGAGACCCAGTACTTC
CDR3: CASSWDRGETQYF

J: TRBJ2-5
D: -
size: -
V: TRBV5-6
DNA: TGTGCCAGCAGCTTACAGGTCCAAGAGACCCAGTACTTC
CDR3: CASSLQVQETQYF

J: TRBJ1-3
D: -
size: -
V: TRBV6-5
DNA: TGTGCCAGCAGGCGCGACTTTTCGTCTGGAAACACCATATATTTT
CDR3: CASRRDFSSGNTIYF

J: TRBJ2-1
D: -
size: few
V: TRBV5-6
DNA: TGTGCCAGCAGCTTGCGGGCCCGTGGGACACTATACAATGAGCAGTTCTTC
CDR3: CASSLRARGTLYNEQFF

J: TRBJ1-5
D: -
size: -
V: TRBV18
DNA: TGTGCCAGCTCACAGGAGGACAATCAGCCCCAGCATTTT
CDR3: CASSQEDNQPQHF

J: TRBJ2-6
D: -
size: once
V: TRBV11-2
DNA: TGTGCCAGCAGCTCCTTACTAGGGATGCCAAACTCTGGGGCCAACGTCCTGACTTTC
CDR3: CASSSLLGMPNSGANVLTF

J: TRBJ2-5
D: TRBD1
size: -
V: TRBV25-1
DNA: TGTGCCAGCAGTGTGACAGGGGGCTTAGAGACCCAGTACTTC
CDR3: CASSVTGGLETQYF

J: TRBJ1-2
D: -
size: -
V: TRBV7-9
DNA: TGTGCCAGCAGCCCCCGGGGACAAGGGATATATGGCTACACCTTC
CDR3: CASSPRGQGIYGYTF

J: TRBJ1-1
D: -
size: -
V: TRBV7-2
DNA: TGTGCCAGCAGCTCCATGGGCCAGAACACTGAAGCTTTCTTT
CDR3: CASSSMGQNTEAFF

J: TRBJ2-7
D: TRBD1
size: -
V: TRBV18
DNA: TGTGCCAGCTCATCTTTTGGACAGGGCTACGAGCAGTACTTC
CDR3: CASSSFGQGYEQYF

J: TRBJ2-7
D: -
size: -
V: TRBV15
DNA: TGTGCCACCAGCAGGTCAGGGACCGCTAGATTCTACGAGCAGTACTTC
CDR3: CATSRSGTARFYEQYF

J: TRBJ2-7
D: -
size: -
V: TRBV6-5
DNA: TGTGCCAGCAGTTTTGGGGCTTCCTACGAGCAGTACTTC
CDR3: CASSFGASYEQYF

J: TRBJ2-7
D: TRBD1
size: few
V: TRBV11-2
DNA: TGTGCCAGCAACCCCAGTGGGGACAGCTCCTACGAGCAGTACTTC
CDR3: CASNPSGDSSYEQYF

J: TRBJ1-6
D: -
size: -
V: TRBV10-3
DNA: TGTGCCATCAGGGAAAGGTCCTATAATTCACCCCTCCACTTT
CDR3: CAIRERSYNSPLHF

J: TRBJ2-7
D: -
size: -
V: TRBV6-5
DNA: TGTGCCAGCAGTTACTCGAGGCAGGGAGGATTGTACGAGCAGTACTTC
CDR3: CASSYSRQGGLYEQYF

J: TRBJ2-7
D: -
size: few
V: TRBV27
DNA: TGTGCCAGCAGCCATGGGGCAGCTACCTACGAGCAGTACTTC
CDR3: CASSHGAATYEQYF

J: TRBJ1-2
D: TRBD1
size: few
V: TRBV6-5
DNA: TGTGCCAGCAGTTACTCGAGGGGGACAGGGATCTATGGCTACACCTTC
CDR3: CASSYSRGTGIYGYTF

J: TRBJ1-2
D: -
size: -
V: TRBV25-1
DNA: TGTGCCAGCAGTGAATCGGTCGGTAACTATGGCTACACCTTC
CDR3: CASSESVGNYGYTF

J: TRBJ2-1
D: TRBD1
size: -
V: TRBV5-6
DNA: TGTGCCAGCAGCTTGCAAGGGGGCCAATACAATGAGCAGTTCTTC
CDR3: CASSLQGGQYNEQFF